This is a list of T cell receptor beta chains from one sample in a study of T cells in tuberculosis. Only in-frame clones appear in the TCRdb table, and some are missing; sequencing was by immunoSEQ multiplex PCR. Among about 32,000 clones listed, approximately 94% were seen once. The sequenced material came from PBMCs. The receptors come from a donor under 30 with latent tuberculosis or without tuberculosis infection. CDR3s include the opening cysteine and the closing phenylalanine or tryptophan. A D gene is named only where the DNA matches it firmly. Rows may omit the clone size; those that give it use once, few, many or a size class.

NA	NA	TRBV5-6	TRBJ1-5	CASSPRGFGNQPQHF	TGTGCCAGCAGCCCAAGGGGGTTTGGCAATCAGCCCCAGCATTTT
NA	NA	TRBV28	TRBJ1-2	CASSFPGGVSAGYTF	TGTGCCAGCAGTTTTCCAGGAGGGGTATCGGCTGGCTACACCTTC
NA	TRBD2	TRBV4-1	TRBJ2-5	CASSQRSIGGGRTQYF	TGCGCCAGCAGCCAAAGGAGTATCGGGGGGGGAAGGACCCAGTACTTC
NA	TRBD2	TRBV28	TRBJ2-2	CASSFPTVGLAGILNTGELFF	TGTGCCAGCAGTTTCCCAACGGTTGGTCTAGCGGGAATCCTGAACACCGGGGAGCTGTTTTTT
once	TRBD1	TRBV30	TRBJ1-6	CALTGMGSGSYNSPLHF	TGTGCCTTGACAGGGATGGGCTCGGGATCCTATAATTCACCCCTCCACTTT
NA	TRBD2	TRBV5-4	TRBJ2-7	CASSGGTSGLAYEQYF	TGTGCCAGCAGCGGGGGGACTAGCGGGTTGGCCTACGAGCAGTACTTC
once	TRBD1	TRBV5-1	TRBJ1-5	CASSLDRGTQPQHF	TGCGCCAGCAGCTTAGACAGGGGAACTCAGCCCCAGCATTTT
NA	NA	TRBV6-1	TRBJ1-1	CASSEWYRSLMNTEAFF	TGTGCCAGCAGTGAATGGTACAGGAGCCTTATGAACACTGAAGCTTTCTTT
NA	NA	TRBV7-9	TRBJ1-4	CASSPVEPEKLFF	TGTGCCAGCAGCCCGGTAGAGCCTGAAAAACTGTTTTTT
NA	NA	TRBV28	TRBJ2-7	CASSGLLLSYEQYF	TGTGCCAGCAGCGGACTACTCCTCTCCTACGAGCAGTACTTC
NA	NA	TRBV27	TRBJ1-5	CASSPYDTQGPQHF	TGTGCCAGCAGTCCATATGACACCCAGGGGCCCCAGCATTTT
NA	NA	TRBV6-4	TRBJ2-1	CVLYGGTTRKFF	TGTGTCCTCTATGGAGGGACCACCAGGAAGTTCTTC
NA	TRBD1	TRBV7-8	TRBJ2-3	CASSPGTVVTDTQYF	TGTGCCAGCAGCCCCGGGACAGTAGTGACAGATACGCAGTATTTT
NA	NA	TRBV11-2	TRBJ1-1	CASSQGRVNTEAFF	TGTGCCAGCAGCCAGGGCAGGGTGAACACTGAAGCTTTCTTT
NA	NA	TRBV7-9	TRBJ2-7	CASSNPRTGDSYEQYF	TGTGCCAGCAGTAATCCGCGGACGGGGGACTCCTACGAGCAGTACTTC
once	TRBD1	TRBV25-1	TRBJ1-4	CASSDFRRGRGREKLFF	TGTGCCAGCAGTGACTTCAGAAGGGGCAGGGGGCGTGAAAAACTGTTTTTT
NA	TRBD2	TRBV5-1	TRBJ2-1	CASSLGTSVYNEQFF	TGCGCCAGCAGCTTGGGGACTAGCGTCTACAATGAGCAGTTCTTC
NA	TRBD1	TRBV6-5	TRBJ1-1	CASSLPGQGNTEAFF	TGTGCCAGCAGTCTCCCGGGACAGGGCAACACTGAAGCTTTCTTT
NA	TRBD1	TRBV5-4	TRBJ1-2	CASSGGLQGFVYGYTF	TGTGCCAGCAGCGGGGGGCTACAGGGGTTTGTCTATGGCTACACCTTC
NA	TRBD2	TRBV11-3	TRBJ2-2	CASSKREGELFF	TGTGCCAGCAGCAAGCGGGAAGGGGAGCTGTTTTTT
NA	TRBD1	TRBV7-6	TRBJ1-4	CASSLGDRGTVTNEKLFF	TGTGCCAGCAGCTTAGGAGACAGGGGCACAGTGACTAATGAAAAACTGTTTTTT
once	NA	TRBV13	TRBJ2-3	CASSFITDTQYF	TGTGCCAGCAGCTTTATTACAGATACGCAGTATTTT
NA	TRBD1	TRBV7-9	TRBJ1-5	CASSSLTGARGQPQHF	TGTGCCAGCAGTTCATTAACAGGGGCCCGGGGTCAGCCCCAGCATTTT
NA	NA	TRBV11-1	TRBJ1-1	CASSFSQVDQAFF	TGTGCCAGCAGCTTTTCCCAGGTAGATCAAGCTTTCTTT
once	TRBD2	TRBV5-5	TRBJ2-7	CASSRTSGRTYEQYF	TGTGCCAGCAGTCGAACTAGCGGGAGGACCTACGAGCAGTACTTC
NA	NA	TRBV19	TRBJ1-5	CASSQGGRNQPQHF	TGTGCCAGTAGTCAAGGGGGACGCAATCAGCCCCAGCATTTT
NA	NA	TRBV18	TRBJ2-7	CASSPGRYEQYF	TGTGCCAGCTCACCAGGGAGGTACGAGCAGTACTTC
NA	NA	TRBV11-2	TRBJ2-1	CASSPYSTPYNEQFF	TGTGCCAGCAGCCCCTACAGCACACCTTACAATGAGCAGTTCTTC
NA	TRBD1	TRBV5-1	TRBJ1-3	CASSLEGAYGNTIYF	TGCGCCAGCAGCTTGGAGGGGGCGTATGGAAACACCATATATTTT
NA	TRBD2	TRBV7-8	TRBJ2-1	CASSLAPWEGRNEQFF	TGTGCCAGCAGCTTAGCGCCTTGGGAGGGTAGGAATGAGCAGTTCTTC
NA	TRBD2	TRBV5-1	TRBJ2-3	CASSFLAGDDTQYF	TGCGCCAGCAGCTTCTTAGCGGGAGATGATACGCAGTATTTT
NA	TRBD1	TRBV5-1	TRBJ2-2	CASSSRQGKSGELFF	TGCGCCAGCAGCTCCCGACAGGGGAAGTCCGGGGAGCTGTTTTTT
once	TRBD2	TRBV29-1	TRBJ2-1	CSVVGLAENEQFF	TGCAGCGTTGTGGGACTAGCCGAGAATGAGCAGTTCTTC
NA	NA	TRBV19	TRBJ1-1	CASSINSGDEAFF	TGTGCCAGTAGTATCAACTCAGGGGACGAAGCTTTCTTT
NA	NA	TRBV27	TRBJ2-7	CASSISEGEQYF	TGTGCCAGCAGCATCAGCGAAGGCGAGCAGTACTTC
NA	NA	TRBV7-8	TRBJ2-7	CASSVGTGAYEQYF	TGTGCCAGCAGCGTCGGCACAGGCGCCTACGAGCAGTACTTC
once	NA	TRBV28	TRBJ1-5	CASSLLTPGGNQPQHF	TGTGCCAGCAGTTTATTGACACCGGGAGGCAATCAGCCCCAGCATTTT
NA	TRBD1	TRBV25-1	TRBJ1-5	CASSEQGVNQPQHF	TGTGCCAGCAGTGAACAGGGGGTAAATCAGCCCCAGCATTTT
NA	TRBD2	TRBV10-3	TRBJ2-3	CAISKGLAGGPPDTQYF	TGTGCCATCAGTAAGGGACTAGCGGGAGGGCCGCCAGATACGCAGTATTTT
NA	TRBD2	TRBV29-1	TRBJ2-7	CSVEPAGGPSIVQYF	TGCAGCGTTGAACCAGCGGGAGGTCCCTCCATAGTGCAGTACTTC
NA	TRBD2	TRBV29-1	TRBJ2-5	CSVGTSGRASHETQYF	TGCAGCGTTGGGACTAGCGGGAGGGCTTCCCATGAGACCCAGTACTTC
NA	NA	TRBV30	TRBJ1-1	CAWSLININTEAFF	TGTGCCTGGAGTTTAATTAATATAAACACTGAAGCTTTCTTT